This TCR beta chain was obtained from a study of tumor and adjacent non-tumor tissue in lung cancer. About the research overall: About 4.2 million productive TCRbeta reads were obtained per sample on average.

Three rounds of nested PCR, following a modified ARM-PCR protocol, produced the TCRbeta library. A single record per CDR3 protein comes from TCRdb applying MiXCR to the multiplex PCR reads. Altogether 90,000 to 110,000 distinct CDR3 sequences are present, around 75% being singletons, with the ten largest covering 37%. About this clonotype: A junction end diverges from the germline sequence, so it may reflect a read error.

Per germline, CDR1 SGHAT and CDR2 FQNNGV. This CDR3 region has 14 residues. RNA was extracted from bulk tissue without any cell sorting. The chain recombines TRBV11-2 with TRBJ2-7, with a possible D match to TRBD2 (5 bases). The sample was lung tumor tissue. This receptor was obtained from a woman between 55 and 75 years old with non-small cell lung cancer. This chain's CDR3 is CTSSWERGGYKQYF. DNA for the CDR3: TGTACCAGCAGTTGGGAGCGCGGAGGATACAAGCAGTACTTC.